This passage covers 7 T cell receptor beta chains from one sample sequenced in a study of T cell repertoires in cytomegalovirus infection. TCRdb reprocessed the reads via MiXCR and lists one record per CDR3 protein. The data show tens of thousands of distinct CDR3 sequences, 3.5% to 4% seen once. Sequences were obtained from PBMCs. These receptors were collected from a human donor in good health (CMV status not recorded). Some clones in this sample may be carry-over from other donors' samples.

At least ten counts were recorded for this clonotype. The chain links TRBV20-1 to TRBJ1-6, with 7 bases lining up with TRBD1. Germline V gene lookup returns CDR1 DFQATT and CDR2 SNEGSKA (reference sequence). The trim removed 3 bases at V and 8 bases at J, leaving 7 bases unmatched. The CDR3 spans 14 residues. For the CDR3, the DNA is TGCAGTGCTAGTTACGGACAGGTCGATTCACCCCTCCACTTT. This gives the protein CSASYGQVDSPLHF.

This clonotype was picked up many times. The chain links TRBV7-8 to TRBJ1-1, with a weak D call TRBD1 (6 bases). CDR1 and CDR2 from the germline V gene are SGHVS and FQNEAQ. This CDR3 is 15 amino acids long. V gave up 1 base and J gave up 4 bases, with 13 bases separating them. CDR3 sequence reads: CASSLGGQESTEAFF. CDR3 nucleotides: TGTGCCAGCAGCTTAGGGGGGCAGGAGAGCACTGAAGCTTTCTTT.

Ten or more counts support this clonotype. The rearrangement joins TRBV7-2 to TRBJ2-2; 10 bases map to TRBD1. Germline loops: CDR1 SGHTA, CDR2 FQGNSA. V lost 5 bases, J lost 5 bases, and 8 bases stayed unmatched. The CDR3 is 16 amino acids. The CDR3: CASSPRDRGTTGELFF. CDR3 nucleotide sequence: TGTGCCAGCAGCCCCAGGGACAGGGGCACGACCGGGGAGCTGTTTTTT.

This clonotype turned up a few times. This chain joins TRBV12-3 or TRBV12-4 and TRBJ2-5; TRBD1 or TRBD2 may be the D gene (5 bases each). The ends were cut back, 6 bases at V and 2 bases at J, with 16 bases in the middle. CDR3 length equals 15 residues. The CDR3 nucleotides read TGTGCCAGCAGCACCGGGACGGCACCACAAGAGACCCAGTACTTC. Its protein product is CASSTGTAPQETQYF.

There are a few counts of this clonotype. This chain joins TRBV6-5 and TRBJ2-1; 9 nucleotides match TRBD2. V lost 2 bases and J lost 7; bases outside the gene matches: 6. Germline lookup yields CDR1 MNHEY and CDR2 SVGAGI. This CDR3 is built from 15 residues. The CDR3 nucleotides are TGTGCCAGCAGTTACACAGCGGGGGGCTCAAATGAGCAGTTCTTC. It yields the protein CASSYTAGGSNEQFF.

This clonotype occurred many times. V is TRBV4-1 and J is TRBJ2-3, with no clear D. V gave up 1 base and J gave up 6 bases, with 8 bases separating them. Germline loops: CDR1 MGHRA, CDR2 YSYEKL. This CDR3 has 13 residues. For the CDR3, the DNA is TGCGCCAGCAGCCAAGTCCCCTTGGATACGCAGTATTTT. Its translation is CASSQVPLDTQYF.

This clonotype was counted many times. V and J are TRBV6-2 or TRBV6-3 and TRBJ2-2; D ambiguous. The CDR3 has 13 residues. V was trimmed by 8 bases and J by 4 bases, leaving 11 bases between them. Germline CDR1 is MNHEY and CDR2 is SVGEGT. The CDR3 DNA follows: TGTGCCAGCGGCTACCTGGGCACCGGGGAGCTGTTTTTT. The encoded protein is CASGYLGTGELFF.